Shown below are 31 T cell receptor beta chains from a single sample sequenced in a study of regulatory T cells in long-lasting Graves disease. Investigators prepared the TCR beta libraries by applying iRepertoire HTBI primers and Arm-PCR of CDR3 regions. TCRdb reprocessed the multiplex PCR reads with MiXCR, giving one entry per CDR3 protein. The data hold 300,000 or so distinct CDR3 sequences, with about 20% observed a single time. Time point denoted: persistent/refractory GD, antithyroid drugs over 5 years with positive TRAb. Researchers made the TCR library from RNA that was extracted from PBMCs. The starting material was peripheral blood mononuclear cells (PBMCs), obtained when the disease was refractory, from a patient treated with antithyroid drugs. Every receptor here comes from a female donor with Graves disease.

This clonotype was counted at least ten times. The chain couples TRBV15 to TRBJ1-1; D might be TRBD1 (5 bases). Germline V lookup: CDR1 LNHNV, CDR2 YYDKDF (reference sequence). Between the trimmed V and J ends, which lost 1 base and 1 base, there was a span of 10 bases. This CDR3 spans 15 amino acids. The CDR3 sequence is CATSRGETANTEAFF. The CDR3 nucleotides read TGTGCCACCAGCAGAGGCGAGACAGCGAACACTGAAGCTTTCTTT.

This clonotype was counted many times. V usage is TRBV2 and J usage is TRBJ2-5; unclear D gene. This CDR3 has 14 residues. Germline CDR1 SNHLY, CDR2 FYNNEI. V was pared by 6 bases and J by 2 bases, with 13 bases between. The CDR3 nucleotides are TGTGCCAGCAGACCCACGCCGTCGCAAGAGACCCAGTACTTC. It is translated as CASRPTPSQETQYF.

Worth noting for this clonotype: This may come from a read error, since a much larger clone is one base off. The J gene is TRBJ1-5, the V gene TRBV19, with D maybe TRBD1 (5 bases). Germline CDR1 and CDR2: LNHDA and SQIVND (reference sequence). This CDR3 is built from 16 residues. V lost 7 bases, J lost 2 bases, and 18 bases lay in between. CDR3: CASTSSERGRNQPQHF. Written as DNA, the CDR3 is TGTGCCAGTACCAGTAGCGAGAGGGGACGCAATCAGCCCCAGCATTTT.

This clonotype was counted at least ten times. V usage is TRBV7-9 and J usage is TRBJ2-7; D call uncertain. The germline V gene has CDR1 SEHNR and CDR2 FQNEAQ (reference sequence). The CDR3 runs to 13 residues. Trimming cost V 3 bases and J 4 bases, with 10 bases left between them. CDR3 protein: CASSLTGRYEQYF. For the CDR3, the DNA is TGTGCCAGCAGCTTGACGGGCAGGTACGAGCAGTACTTC.

This clonotype was counted between two and nine times. This chain links TRBV6-1 with TRBJ1-2; TRBD1 matches at 9 bases. The trim removed 6 bases at V and 7 bases at J, leaving 9 bases unmatched. Per the germline V gene, CDR1 is MNHNS and CDR2 is SASEGT. This CDR3 is 14 amino acids long. The CDR3 sequence is CASRPGTGISGYTF. The DNA for the CDR3 is TGTGCCAGCAGGCCCGGGACAGGGATTTCTGGCTACACCTTC.

V usage is TRBV6-1 and J usage is TRBJ2-6, with D possibly being TRBD1 (6 bases). Germline V gene data show CDR1 as MNHNS and CDR2 as SASEGT. The CDR3 consists of 15 residues. The V gene lost 6 bases and the J gene lost 0 bases, with 9 bases spanning the gap. CDR3 in amino acids: CASSDRISGANVLTF. CDR3 in DNA: TGTGCCAGCAGCGACAGGATCTCTGGGGCCAACGTCCTGACTTTC.

The gene calls are TRBV7-9 and TRBJ1-6; 7 bases fit TRBD1. The V segment lost 5 bases and the J segment 9 bases; nucleotides outside the gene matches: 13. Germline V CDR1 and CDR2: SEHNR, FQNEAQ (reference sequence). There are 16 residues in the CDR3. The CDR3 coding sequence is TGTGCCAGCAGCCCAGCGGGCAGGGGGGTCGGTTCACCCCTCCACTTT. Encoded protein: CASSPAGRGVGSPLHF.

V and J are TRBV9 and TRBJ1-2; D is unclear. The CDR3 spans 14 residues. Trimming removed 0 bases from V and 1 base from J, with 7 bases in between. Germline-derived CDR1 and CDR2 are SGDLS and YYNGEE. The CDR3 here is CASSVGSLNYGYTF. CDR3 bases: TGTGCCAGCAGCGTAGGATCTCTTAACTATGGCTACACCTTC.

This clonotype was detected many times. One end of the junction is discordant with germline, which a read error may explain. The rearrangement joins TRBV12-3 or TRBV12-4 to TRBJ1-1; 7 bases align to TRBD1. The CDR3 covers 15 residues. The CDR3 nucleotides are TGTGCCAGCAGCTTAGGGGGCAGGGGTCAAACTGAAGCTTTCTTT. This codes for CASSLGGRGQTEAFF.

This clonotype was observed at least ten times. V usage is TRBV20-1 and J usage is TRBJ1-5; a weak D match, TRBD1 (6 bases). Per the germline V gene, CDR1 is DFQATT and CDR2 is SNEGSKA (reference sequence). Trimming stripped 6 bases from V and 6 bases from J, with 15 bases between. The CDR3 extends over 13 amino acids. The CDR3 DNA is TGCAGTGCCTCGACAGGCGGTACTCAGCCCCAGCATTTT. This encodes CSASTGGTQPQHF.

This clonotype was recorded a few times. The chain uses TRBV20-1 and TRBJ1-2; D may be TRBD1 (6 bases). The V end was cut by 3 bases, the J end by 8 bases, with 16 bases between. This CDR3 spans 13 amino acids. Per germline, CDR1 DFQATT and CDR2 SNEGSKA (reference sequence). The CDR3 DNA is TGCAGTGCTAGGGTTCTGACAGGAGGGGGCTACACCTTC. It translates to CSARVLTGGGYTF.

This chain joins TRBV27 and TRBJ2-5, with D unresolved. The CDR3 runs 13 residues. Germline CDR1 and CDR2: MNHEY and SMNVEV (reference sequence). Trimming took 3 bases from V and 5 from J, leaving 10 bases between them. The CDR3 region is CASSFRELETQYF. The CDR3, as DNA: TGTGCCAGCAGTTTTAGAGAATTGGAGACCCAGTACTTC.

This rearrangement joins TRBV20-1 to TRBJ2-7; 14 nucleotides match TRBD2. Per germline, CDR1 DFQATT and CDR2 SNEGSKA (reference sequence). This CDR3 region has 18 residues. J was trimmed by 3 bases and V by 0 bases; bases with no gene match: 10. This chain's CDR3 is CSARDMPTSGRVFYEQYF. In DNA form, the CDR3 reads TGCAGTGCTAGAGATATGCCGACTAGCGGGAGGGTTTTCTACGAGCAGTACTTC.

The chain uses TRBV15 and TRBJ2-2; 8 bases are a match to TRBD1. Germline CDR1 LNHNV, CDR2 YYDKDF (reference sequence). V gave up 5 bases and J gave up 6 bases; unmatched junction bases: 11. The CDR3 loop spans 16 amino acids. Written as DNA, the CDR3 is TGTGCCACCAGCTCCCGGACAGGGAGTAGCCCCGGGGAGCTGTTTTTT. This translates into CATSSRTGSSPGELFF.

This clonotype was counted only a few times. CDR3 residues: CASSRVLAGLSYEQYF. DNA for the CDR3: TGCGCCAGCAGCCGGGTACTAGCGGGCTTATCCTACGAGCAGTACTTC. This chain joins TRBV5-1 and TRBJ2-7; 9 bases are a match to TRBD2. The CDR3 extends over 16 amino acids. The germline V gene has CDR1 SGHRS and CDR2 YFSETQ. J was trimmed by 1 base and V by 4 bases; bases with no gene match: 9.

This clonotype was found a few times. The rearrangement links TRBV30 to TRBJ1-2; 7 nucleotides line up with TRBD1. With 6 bases clipped from V and 1 base from J, the junction kept 8 bases outside the gene matches. Per the germline V gene, CDR1 is GTSNPN and CDR2 is SVGIG (reference sequence). CDR3 length: 14 residues. CDR3 amino acids: CACYPRDSNYGYTF. The CDR3 DNA reads as TGTGCCTGCTACCCCCGGGACAGTAACTATGGCTACACCTTC.

CDR3 bases: TGTGCCAGCAGTGGGGACAGTAGAAATGAAAAACTGTTTTTT. Its protein product is CASSGDSRNEKLFF. The chain employs TRBV2 and TRBJ1-4; 7 bases align to TRBD1. This CDR3 is built from 14 residues. CDR1 SNHLY and CDR2 FYNNEI come from the germline V gene. With 4 bases clipped from V and 5 bases from J, the junction kept 4 bases outside the gene matches.

In its sample, this clonotype was seen many times. The rearrangement uses TRBV12-3 or TRBV12-4 and TRBJ1-1, with no clear D. V lost 7 bases and J 2 bases, leaving 11 bases between the germline ends. The CDR3 has 13 residues. CDR3 nucleotide sequence: TGTGCCAGCACGCGACTCCTAAACACTGAAGCTTTCTTT. The encoded protein is CASTRLLNTEAFF.

This clonotype has a count of ten or more. The chain links TRBV3-1 to TRBJ1-1, with D uncertain. This CDR3 comprises 13 residues. Trimming took 1 base from V and 1 from J, leaving 4 bases between them. In germline, CDR1 is LGHDT, CDR2 YNNKEL (reference sequence). In DNA form, the CDR3 reads TGTGCCAGCAGCCAAGTTAAGAACACTGAAGCTTTCTTT. Translated, it gives CASSQVKNTEAFF.

V gene TRBV7-2 combines with J gene TRBJ1-4; a weak D match, TRBD1 (5 bases). The CDR3 has 15 amino acids. V lost 5 bases to trimming and J lost 0 bases, with 10 bases between them. The germline gives CDR1 SGHTA, CDR2 FQGNSA. CDR3 residues: CASSRQRSTNEKLFF. The DNA of the CDR3 is TGTGCCAGCAGCCGACAGAGGTCAACTAATGAAAAACTGTTTTTT.

A few counts support this clonotype. The chain is built from TRBV18 and TRBJ2-7; 9 bases align to TRBD1. This CDR3 spans 15 amino acids. The junction had 4 bases not matched to a gene; V was cut back by 3 bases and J by 1 base. Germline V gene lookup returns CDR1 KGHSH and CDR2 LQKENI. The CDR3 is CASSPRTGDSYEQYF. In nucleotides, the CDR3 is TGTGCCAGCTCACCCCGGACAGGGGATTCCTACGAGCAGTACTTC.

The CDR3 nucleotides are TGTGCCACCAGTGACCCCGTAACAGATACGCAGTATTTT. Translating gives CATSDPVTDTQYF. The chain is built from TRBV24-1 and TRBJ2-3; D is unclear. Germline CDR1 is KGHDR and CDR2 is SFDVKD. This CDR3 spans 13 amino acids. The ends were cut back, 4 bases at V and 3 bases at J, with 7 bases in the middle.

This clonotype came up many times. This chain uses TRBV11-1 with TRBJ2-7; TRBD2 agrees at 9 bases. Losses at the gene ends were 3 bases for V and 12 bases for J; bases not matched to a gene: 15. This CDR3 contains 15 residues. Per the germline V gene, CDR1 is SGHAT and CDR2 is FQDESV (reference sequence). The CDR3 here is CASSFSTTSGRSMYF. The CDR3 nucleotides read TGTGCCAGCAGCTTTAGTACGACTAGCGGCCGCTCGATGTACTTC.

The chain recombines TRBV5-1 with TRBJ2-5; tentatively, D is TRBD1 or TRBD2 (6 bases each). CDR1 and CDR2 from the germline V gene are SGHRS and YFSETQ. V shed 4 bases and J shed 5 bases, with 15 bases lying between them. This CDR3 region has 14 residues. As DNA, the CDR3 is TGCGCCAGCAGCCCGGGGGCCTACGAGGAGACCCAGTACTTC. Translating it yields CASSPGAYEETQYF.

This clonotype has at least ten counts. The chain links TRBV6-2 or TRBV6-3 to TRBJ2-2, with D perhaps TRBD2 (6 bases). The CDR3 is made up of 15 amino acids. The germline V and J ends were trimmed by 6 bases and 1 base, with 12 bases remaining between them. Germline CDR1 reads MNHEY; CDR2 reads SVGEGT. The CDR3 is CASRTGLLNTGELFF. The CDR3 DNA sequence: TGTGCCAGCAGAACGGGACTCCTGAACACCGGGGAGCTGTTTTTT.

The chain uses TRBV30 and TRBJ2-6, with a possible D match to TRBD1 (6 bases). The CDR3 contains 15 residues. V was pared by 4 bases and J by 1 base, with 11 bases between. Per the germline V gene, CDR1 is GTSNPN and CDR2 is SVGIG (reference sequence). CDR3 region: CAWTTQGSGANVLTF. DNA for the CDR3: TGTGCCTGGACGACGCAGGGGTCTGGGGCCAACGTCCTGACTTTC.

Here the CDR3 DNA reads TGTGCCAGCAGCCAGGGACTACACAATGAGCAGTTCTTC. Its translation: CASSQGLHNEQFF. V is TRBV14 and J is TRBJ2-1; 7 bases are shared with TRBD2. The CDR3 is made up of 13 amino acids. The J segment lost 5 bases and the V segment lost 3 bases, leaving 1 base of the junction unmatched. Germline V gene lookup returns CDR1 SGHDN and CDR2 FVKESK.

This clonotype was counted only a few times. Written as DNA, the CDR3 is TGTGCCTGGATGCCACGGACGGGGAGCTCCTACGAGCAGTACTTC. It encodes CAWMPRTGSSYEQYF. The rearrangement uses TRBV30 and TRBJ2-7, with a possible D match to TRBD2 (5 bases). Trimming pared 4 bases from V and 0 bases from J, leaving 16 bases between. Germline CDR1 GTSNPN, CDR2 SVGIG (reference sequence). The CDR3 has 15 residues.

In its sample, this clonotype was seen a few times. The chain combines TRBV12-3 or TRBV12-4 with TRBJ2-3, with no clear D. V lost 5 bases to trimming and J lost 3 bases, with 3 bases between them. The CDR3 runs to 11 residues. CDR3 in DNA: TGTGCCAGCAGTGAGACAGATACGCAGTATTTT. Its translation is CASSETDTQYF.

This sequence joins TRBV5-6 and TRBJ1-2; 12 nucleotides align to TRBD1. This CDR3 is 18 amino acids long. From germline, CDR1 is SGHDT and CDR2 YYEEEE. Trimming at V came to 4 bases and at J to 3 bases, leaving 13 bases not matched to a gene. The CDR3 sequence: CASSPYGTGGGKDYGYTF. CDR3 DNA sequence: TGTGCCAGCAGCCCATACGGGACAGGGGGCGGTAAGGACTATGGCTACACCTTC.

V and J are TRBV7-9 and TRBJ2-7, with 7 bases identical to TRBD2. CDR3 length equals 17 residues. Germline CDR1 is SEHNR and CDR2 is FQNEAQ (reference sequence). The junction had 13 bases not matched to a gene; V was cut back by 1 base and J by 4 bases. The DNA of the CDR3 is TGTGCCAGCAGCTTAGGGGGACCGGGGGGACGGCGATACGAGCAGTACTTC. Amino acid sequence: CASSLGGPGGRRYEQYF.